This TCR beta chain was observed in a study of T-cell memory formation after mild COVID-19. Study results and caveats: Clones that contracted from day 15 to 85 were balanced CD4/CD8, while later expanders leaned CD4+. What remained unconfirmed was the SARS-CoV-2 specificity of second-wave clones peaking on day 37. Contracting CD4+ clones sat mainly in CM and EM; CD8+ in EMRA. The pre-infection memory compartment contained some responding clones, suggesting cross-reactive memory joined.

On this clonotype itself: Antigen unknown.

Trimming pared 3 bases from V and 5 bases from J, leaving 10 bases between. Germline V lookup: CDR1 KGHDR, CDR2 SFDVKD. The CDR3 contains 14 residues. TCRdb re-called the 5' RACE reads with MiXCR, one entry per CDR3 protein. The sample contains 350,000 to 400,000 distinct CDR3 sequences, roughly 21% of which appear only once. V is TRBV24-1 and J is TRBJ1-5; D unresolved. The TCR was taken from an adult woman who had mild COVID-19 (a few samples of this study predate the infection). Cell type and time point are not known. Specimen: PBMCs or a T cell subset sorted from them (not recorded which). The CDR3 sequence: CATSDPGEHQPQHF. The CDR3 DNA reads TGTGCCACCAGTGATCCCGGGGAGCATCAGCCCCAGCATTTT.